The present T cell receptor (beta chain) was sequenced within a study of blood T cell repertoires in COVID-19. About the research overall: Spain, Italy and the United States supplied samples that represented acute and convalescent COVID-19.

The study counted Cohort 3 donors as recovered given two negative PCRs, clearance, or symptom resolution. Produced via immunoSEQ multiplex PCR; TCRdb's table is partial and in-frame only. The sample consists of some 300,000 clones, approximately 89% of them appearing once. The germline CDR1 and CDR2 sequences are SEHNR and FQNEAQ (reference sequence). The V end was cut by 0 bases, the J end by 7 bases, with 10 bases between. The length of the CDR3 is 14 residues. The chain recombines TRBV7-9 with TRBJ1-5, with D possibly TRBD1 on 6 matching bases. The receptor comes from a woman in her 30s who had recovered from COVID-19. The specimen sequenced was PBMCs or T cells enriched from blood (not recorded which). This chain's CDR3 is CASSLAQGGQPQHF. For the CDR3, the DNA is TGTGCCAGCAGCTTAGCACAGGGAGGGCAGCCCCAGCATTTT.